Listed below are T cell receptor beta chains from one sample, sequenced in a study of CD8+CD57+ T cells in acquired aplastic anemia. TCRdb reprocessed the reads with MiXCR, giving one entry per CDR3 protein. The data contain more than 150,000 distinct CDR3 sequences, approximately 48% of them singletons. Specimen: sorted CD4+, CD8+, or CD8+CD57+ T cells (not recorded which) from PBMCs. The origin of the receptors is a human donor with aplastic anemia. CDR3s include the opening cysteine and the closing phenylalanine or tryptophan. The order of the fields is J gene, clone size, CDR3 length, D gene, V gene, CDR3 DNA, CDR3 protein. The D gene is left open where the match is weak. Clone sizes are given selectively: once, few, many, or a class where the clone is expanded.

>TRBJ2-2|once|14|.|TRBV20-1
TGCAGTGCTAGAGGCAGGGGGGGCACCGGGGAGCTGTTTTTT
CSARGRGGTGELFF
>TRBJ2-5|.|14|.|TRBV12-3/TRBV12-4
TGTGCCAGCAGTCAACGGACTCGCGGAGAGACCCAGTACTTC
CASSQRTRGETQYF
>TRBJ2-3|.|13|.|TRBV7-2
TGTGCCAGCAGCCGGAACGGCCCAGATACGCAGTATTTT
CASSRNGPDTQYF
>TRBJ1-1|few|12|.|TRBV7-9
TGTGCCAGCAGCTCGAGGAACACTGAAGCTTTCTTT
CASSSRNTEAFF
>TRBJ1-2|few|15|.|TRBV3-1
TGTGCCAGCAGCCAAGGGTTAGGGGAGGTCTATGGCTACACCTTC
CASSQGLGEVYGYTF
>TRBJ2-3|many|15|TRBD1|TRBV2
TGTGCCAGTGTTGGGACAGGTCTGAGCACAGATACGCAGTATTTT
CASVGTGLSTDTQYF
>TRBJ2-7|.|14|.|TRBV2
TGTGCCAGCAGTGAGGTCGGGCCCTCCTACGAGCAGTACTTC
CASSEVGPSYEQYF
>TRBJ1-1|few|14|.|TRBV18
TGTGCCAGCTCACCGGGCTCACAGGTAAGCGAAGCTTTCTTT
CASSPGSQVSEAFF
>TRBJ2-1|.|16|TRBD1|TRBV11-1
TGTGCCAGCAGCCCAACTGGGACAGCTACTAGGAATGAGCAGTTCTTC
CASSPTGTATRNEQFF
>TRBJ1-3|many|12|.|TRBV6-1
TGTGCCAGCAGAGAAAGCGGAAACACCATATATTTT
CASRESGNTIYF
>TRBJ2-7|many|13|.|TRBV3-1
TGTGCCAGCAGCTTCTCTGGGACCAACGAGCAGTACTTC
CASSFSGTNEQYF
>TRBJ1-6|many|15|TRBD1|TRBV4-2
TGTGCCAGCAGCCGGCCGGGACAGGAAAATTCACCCCTCCACTTT
CASSRPGQENSPLHF
>TRBJ2-3|.|13|.|TRBV6-2/TRBV6-3
TGTGCCAGCACTGTGGACAGCACAGATACGCAGTATTTT
CASTVDSTDTQYF
>TRBJ1-2|few|10|.|TRBV29-1
TGCAGCGTTGAATGGGGTGGCTACACCTTC
CSVEWGGYTF
>TRBJ1-2|.|14|.|TRBV11-1
TGTGCCAGCAGCTTAGACGGGGTGAACTATGGCTACACCTTC
CASSLDGVNYGYTF
>TRBJ1-1|many|16|.|TRBV5-6
TGTGCCAGCAGCTTGGGGTCCCCGGGGGCAGGCACTGAAGCTTTCTTT
CASSLGSPGAGTEAFF
>TRBJ2-2|.|16|TRBD2|TRBV28
TGTGCCAGCAGTTTGTCGCGTGCGGGGGGAGTCGGGGAGCTGTTTTTT
CASSLSRAGGVGELFF
>TRBJ1-2|.|16|TRBD1|TRBV10-1
TGCGCCAGCAGTGACAGGGGGACAGGGGGCCTGGGCGACTACACCTTC
CASSDRGTGGLGDYTF
>TRBJ2-7|.|15|TRBD1|TRBV6-5
TGTGCCAGCAGTTATCAGACAGGGCTGAGCCACGAGCAGTACTTC
CASSYQTGLSHEQYF
>TRBJ2-7|.|16|TRBD2|TRBV11-2
TGTGCCAGCAGCTTTCGTACCGGGACTAGCGGATCCGAGCAGTACTTC
CASSFRTGTSGSEQYF
>TRBJ2-7|once|16|.|TRBV10-3
TGTGCCACCCTCAGTGGGAGGTCAGTTCGCCCCTCGGAGCAGTACTTC
CATLSGRSVRPSEQYF
>TRBJ1-5|once|15|.|TRBV2
TGTGCCAGCAGCCCGGGCCTGGGGGACAATCAGCCCCAGCATTTT
CASSPGLGDNQPQHF
>TRBJ2-7|.|14|.|TRBV7-2
TGTGCCAGCAGCTTACTGGCCCCCTCCTACGAGCAGTACTTC
CASSLLAPSYEQYF
>TRBJ1-5|many|16|.|TRBV20-1
TGCAGTGCTAGAGAGGCGGGCCGCTATAGCAATCAGCCCCAGCATTTT
CSAREAGRYSNQPQHF
>TRBJ2-7|.|14|.|TRBV15
TGTGCCACCAGCAGCCGGGACCCAGCCTACGAGCAGTACTTC
CATSSRDPAYEQYF
>TRBJ2-5|.|16|TRBD2|TRBV5-1
TGCGCCAGCAGCTTGCTCGGTCTAGCGGGAAGCGAGACCCAGTACTTC
CASSLLGLAGSETQYF
>TRBJ1-5|.|14|.|TRBV15
TGTGCCACCAGCACAGACCGGGCTTTCCAGCCCCAGCATTTT
CATSTDRAFQPQHF
>TRBJ2-1|few|18|TRBD2|TRBV24-1
TGTGCCACCAGTCTAACTACACAGCGGGATAGCTCCTACAATGAGCAGTTCTTC
CATSLTTQRDSSYNEQFF
>TRBJ2-3|many|14|.|TRBV20-1
TGCAGTGCTACCTTTACAGGTCTCGGAGATACGCAGTATTTT
CSATFTGLGDTQYF